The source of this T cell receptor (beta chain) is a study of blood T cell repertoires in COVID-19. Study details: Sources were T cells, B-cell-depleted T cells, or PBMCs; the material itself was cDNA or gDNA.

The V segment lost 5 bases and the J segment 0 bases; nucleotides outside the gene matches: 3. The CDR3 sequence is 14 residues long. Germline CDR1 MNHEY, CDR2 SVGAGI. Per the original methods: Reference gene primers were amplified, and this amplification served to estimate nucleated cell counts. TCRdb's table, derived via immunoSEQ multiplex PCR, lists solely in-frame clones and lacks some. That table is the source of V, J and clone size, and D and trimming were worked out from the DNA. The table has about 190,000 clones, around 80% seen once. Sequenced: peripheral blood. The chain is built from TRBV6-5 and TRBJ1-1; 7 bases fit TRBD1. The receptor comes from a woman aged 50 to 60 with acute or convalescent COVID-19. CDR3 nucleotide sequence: TGTGCCAGCAGTACGACAGGGATGAACACTGAAGCTTTCTTT. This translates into CASSTTGMNTEAFF.